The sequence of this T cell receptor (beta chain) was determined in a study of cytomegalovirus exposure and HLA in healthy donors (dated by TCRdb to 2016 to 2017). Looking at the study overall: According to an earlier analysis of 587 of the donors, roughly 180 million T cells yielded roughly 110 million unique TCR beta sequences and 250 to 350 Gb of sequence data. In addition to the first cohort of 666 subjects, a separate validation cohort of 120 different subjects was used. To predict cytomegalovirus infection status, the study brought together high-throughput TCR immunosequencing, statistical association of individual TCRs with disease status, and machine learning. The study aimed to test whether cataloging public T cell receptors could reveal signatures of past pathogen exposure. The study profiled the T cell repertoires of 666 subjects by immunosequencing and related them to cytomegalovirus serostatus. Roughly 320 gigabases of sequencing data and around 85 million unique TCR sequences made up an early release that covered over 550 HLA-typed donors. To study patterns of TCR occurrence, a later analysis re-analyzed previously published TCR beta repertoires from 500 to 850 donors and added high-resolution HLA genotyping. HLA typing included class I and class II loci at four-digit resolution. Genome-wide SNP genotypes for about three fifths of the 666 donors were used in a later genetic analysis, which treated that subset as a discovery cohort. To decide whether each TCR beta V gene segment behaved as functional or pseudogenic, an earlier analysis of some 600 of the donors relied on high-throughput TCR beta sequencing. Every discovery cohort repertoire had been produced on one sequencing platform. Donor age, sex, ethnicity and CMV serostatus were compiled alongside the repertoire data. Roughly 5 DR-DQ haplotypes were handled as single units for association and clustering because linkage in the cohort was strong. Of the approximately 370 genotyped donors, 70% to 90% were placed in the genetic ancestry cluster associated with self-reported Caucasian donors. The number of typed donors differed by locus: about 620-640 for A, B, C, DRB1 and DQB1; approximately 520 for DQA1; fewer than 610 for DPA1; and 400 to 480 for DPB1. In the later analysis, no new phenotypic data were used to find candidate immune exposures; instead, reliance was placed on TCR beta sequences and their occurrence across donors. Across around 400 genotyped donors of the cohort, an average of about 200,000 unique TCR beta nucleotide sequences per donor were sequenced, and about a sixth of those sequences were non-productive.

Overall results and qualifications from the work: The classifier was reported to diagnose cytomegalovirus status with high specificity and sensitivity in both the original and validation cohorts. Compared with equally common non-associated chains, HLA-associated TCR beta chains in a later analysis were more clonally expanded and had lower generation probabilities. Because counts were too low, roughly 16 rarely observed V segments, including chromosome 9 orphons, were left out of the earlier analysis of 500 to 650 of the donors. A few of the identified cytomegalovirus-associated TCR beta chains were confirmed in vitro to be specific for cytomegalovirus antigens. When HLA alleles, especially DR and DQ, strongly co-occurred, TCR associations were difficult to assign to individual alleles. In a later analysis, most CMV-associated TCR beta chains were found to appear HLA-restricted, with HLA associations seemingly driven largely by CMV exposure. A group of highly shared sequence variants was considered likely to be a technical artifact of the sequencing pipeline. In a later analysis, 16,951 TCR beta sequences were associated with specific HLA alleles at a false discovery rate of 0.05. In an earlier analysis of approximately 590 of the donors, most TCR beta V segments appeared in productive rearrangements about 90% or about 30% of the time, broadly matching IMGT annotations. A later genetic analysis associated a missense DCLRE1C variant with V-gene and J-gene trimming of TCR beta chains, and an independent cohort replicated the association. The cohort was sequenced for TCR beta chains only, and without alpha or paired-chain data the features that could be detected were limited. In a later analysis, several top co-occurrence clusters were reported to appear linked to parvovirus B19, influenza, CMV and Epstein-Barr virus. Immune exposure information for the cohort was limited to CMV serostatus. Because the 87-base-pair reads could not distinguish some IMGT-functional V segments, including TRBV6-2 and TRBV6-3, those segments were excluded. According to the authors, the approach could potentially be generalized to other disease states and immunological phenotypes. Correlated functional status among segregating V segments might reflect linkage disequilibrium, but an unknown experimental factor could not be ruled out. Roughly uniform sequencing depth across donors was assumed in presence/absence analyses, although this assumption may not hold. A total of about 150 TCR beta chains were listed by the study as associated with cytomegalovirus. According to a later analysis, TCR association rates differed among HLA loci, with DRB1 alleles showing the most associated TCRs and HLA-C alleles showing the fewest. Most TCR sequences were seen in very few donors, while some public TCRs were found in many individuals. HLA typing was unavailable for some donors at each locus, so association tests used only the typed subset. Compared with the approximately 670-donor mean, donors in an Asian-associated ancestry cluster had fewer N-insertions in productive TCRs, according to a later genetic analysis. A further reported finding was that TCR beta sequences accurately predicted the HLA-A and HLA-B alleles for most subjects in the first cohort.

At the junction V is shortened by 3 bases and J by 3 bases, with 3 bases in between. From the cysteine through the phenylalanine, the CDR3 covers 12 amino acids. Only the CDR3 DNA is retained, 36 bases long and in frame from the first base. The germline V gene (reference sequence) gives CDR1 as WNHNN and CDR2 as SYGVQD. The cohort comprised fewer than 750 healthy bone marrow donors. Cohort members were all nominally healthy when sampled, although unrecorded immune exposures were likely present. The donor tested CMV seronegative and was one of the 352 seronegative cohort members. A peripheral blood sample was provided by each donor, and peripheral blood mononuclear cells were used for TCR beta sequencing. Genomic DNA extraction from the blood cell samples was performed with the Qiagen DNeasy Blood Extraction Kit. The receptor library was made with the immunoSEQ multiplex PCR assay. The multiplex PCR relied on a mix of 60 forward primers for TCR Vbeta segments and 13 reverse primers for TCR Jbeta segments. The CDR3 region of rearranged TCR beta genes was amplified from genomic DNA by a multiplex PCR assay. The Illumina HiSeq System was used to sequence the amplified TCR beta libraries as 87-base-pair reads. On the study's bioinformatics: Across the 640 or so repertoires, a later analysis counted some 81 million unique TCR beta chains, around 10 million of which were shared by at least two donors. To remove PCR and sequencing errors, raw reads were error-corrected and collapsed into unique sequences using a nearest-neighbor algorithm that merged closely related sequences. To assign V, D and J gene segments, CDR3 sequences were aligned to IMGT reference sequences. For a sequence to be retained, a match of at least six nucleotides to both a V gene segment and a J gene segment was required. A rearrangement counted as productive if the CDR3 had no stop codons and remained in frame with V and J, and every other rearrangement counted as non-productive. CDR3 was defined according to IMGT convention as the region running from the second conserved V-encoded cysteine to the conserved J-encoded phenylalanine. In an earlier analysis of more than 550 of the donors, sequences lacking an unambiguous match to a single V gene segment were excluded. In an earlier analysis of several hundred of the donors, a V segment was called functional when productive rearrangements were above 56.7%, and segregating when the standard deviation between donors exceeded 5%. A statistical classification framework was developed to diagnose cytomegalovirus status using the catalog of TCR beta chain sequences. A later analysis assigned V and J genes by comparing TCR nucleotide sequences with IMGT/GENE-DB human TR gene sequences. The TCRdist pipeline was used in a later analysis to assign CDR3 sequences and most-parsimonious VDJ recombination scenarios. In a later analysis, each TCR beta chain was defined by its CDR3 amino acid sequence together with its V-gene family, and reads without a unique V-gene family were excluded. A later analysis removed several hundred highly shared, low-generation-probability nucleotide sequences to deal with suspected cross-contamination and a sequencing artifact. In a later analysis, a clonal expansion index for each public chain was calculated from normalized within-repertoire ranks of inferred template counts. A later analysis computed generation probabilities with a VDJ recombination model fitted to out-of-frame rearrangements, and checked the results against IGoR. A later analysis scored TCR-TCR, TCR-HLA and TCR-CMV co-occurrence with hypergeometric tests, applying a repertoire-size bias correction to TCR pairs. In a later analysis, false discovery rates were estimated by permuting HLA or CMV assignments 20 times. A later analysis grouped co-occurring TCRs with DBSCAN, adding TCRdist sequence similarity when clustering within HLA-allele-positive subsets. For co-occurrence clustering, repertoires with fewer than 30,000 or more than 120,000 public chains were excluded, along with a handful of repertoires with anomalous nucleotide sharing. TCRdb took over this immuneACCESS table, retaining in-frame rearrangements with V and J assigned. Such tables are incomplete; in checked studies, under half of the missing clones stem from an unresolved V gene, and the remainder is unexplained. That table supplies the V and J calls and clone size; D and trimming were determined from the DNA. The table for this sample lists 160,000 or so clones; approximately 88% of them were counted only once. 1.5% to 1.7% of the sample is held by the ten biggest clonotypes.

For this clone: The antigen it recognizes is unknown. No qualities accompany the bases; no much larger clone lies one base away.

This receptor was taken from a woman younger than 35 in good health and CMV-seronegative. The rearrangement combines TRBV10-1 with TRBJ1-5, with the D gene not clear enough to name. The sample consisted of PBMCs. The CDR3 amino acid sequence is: CASSEYNQPQHF. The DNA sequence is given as TGCGCCAGCAGTGAATACAATCAGCCCCAGCATTTT.